A single sample is the source of the 3 T cell receptor beta chains below, sequenced in a study of CD8 T cells in Susac syndrome. Reverse transcription of roughly 0.45 to 1 ug RNA was carried out with random hexamers. TCRdb re-derived calls from the immunoSEQ multiplex PCR reads in MiXCR, one entry per CDR3 protein. The table has about 90,000 distinct CDR3 sequences, roughly 95% seen once. Sequencing was performed on CD8+ T cells from PBMCs. The receptor source for this set is a human donor with Susac syndrome.

This chain links TRBV15 with TRBJ1-5; a weak D match, TRBD1 (5 bases). The V gene lost 6 bases and the J gene lost 1 base, with 10 bases spanning the gap. This CDR3 spans 14 amino acids. Germline V gene lookup returns CDR1 LNHNV and CDR2 YYDKDF (reference sequence). The CDR3 DNA sequence: TGTGCCACCAGTAAAAGACAGAGCAATCAGCCCCAGCATTTT. It encodes CATSKRQSNQPQHF.

The chain recombines TRBV4-3 with TRBJ1-1, with D possibly matching TRBD1 (5 bases). There are 15 residues in the CDR3. The V end lost 4 bases, the J end lost 5 bases, and 17 bases lay between the germline ends. Germline V gives CDR1 LGHNA, CDR2 YSLEER. CDR3 in amino acids: CASSLTYRGGTEAFF. The CDR3 DNA reads as TGCGCCAGCAGCCTTACGTATAGGGGAGGGACTGAAGCTTTCTTT.

The CDR3 here is CASSIDDRDGGTEAFF. Written as DNA, the CDR3 is TGTGCCAGTAGTATAGACGACAGGGATGGGGGCACTGAAGCTTTCTTT. The gene calls are TRBV19 and TRBJ1-1; 7 nucleotides match TRBD1. V gave up 0 bases and J gave up 4 bases; unmatched junction bases: 8. CDR1 LNHDA and CDR2 SQIVND come from the germline V gene (reference sequence). This CDR3 has 16 residues.